This is a list of T cell receptor beta chains from one sample in a study of blood T cell repertoires in COVID-19. Sequenced by immunoSEQ multiplex PCR; TCRdb stores in-frame clones only, minus some. The sample comprises some 200,000 clones, about 85% of which are singletons, and about 1.7% rests with the top ten. The sequenced sample was peripheral blood. The receptors were gathered from a man between 70 and 80 years old with acute or convalescent COVID-19. Both conserved end residues are part of each CDR3.

j_gene	v_gene	CDR3aa
TRBJ2-2	TRBV7-6	CASSRQGPGELFF
TRBJ2-1	TRBV27	CASSPSPGQGLHEQFF
TRBJ1-5	TRBV28	CASSFAGLNSNQPQHF
TRBJ2-1	TRBV6-5	CATRAGPRTAHEQFF
TRBJ1-5	TRBV10-3	CAISEMGLNQPQHF
TRBJ1-5	TRBV2	CASGEQPQHF
TRBJ2-7	TRBV6-2/TRBV6-3	CASSQASGGSYEQYF
TRBJ1-1	TRBV2	CASRPETGGTEAFF
TRBJ2-1	TRBV9	CASSVGGSVYNEQFF
TRBJ1-3	TRBV4-1	CASSLGDRGSGNTIYF
TRBJ2-2	TRBV18	CASSPSGSGYTGELFF
TRBJ1-2	TRBV5-4	CASSLRTGDYGYTF
TRBJ1-3	TRBV5-4	CASSSWTGGNTIYF
TRBJ2-3	TRBV6-5	CASKRSGKTDTQYF
TRBJ2-5	TRBV6-2/TRBV6-3	CASSRRRETQYF
TRBJ2-7	TRBV7-9	CASSLVGESGNEQYF
TRBJ1-1	TRBV9	CASSVAASYTEAFF
TRBJ2-2	TRBV6-5	CASSFSDRVGTGELFF
TRBJ1-5	TRBV7-2	CASSLRGFSNQPQHF
TRBJ2-7	TRBV7-7	CASSPKAGGYEQYF
TRBJ1-2	TRBV3-1/TRBV3-2	CASSPGTSYGYTF
TRBJ2-7	TRBV7-9	CASSSTGNAYEQYF
TRBJ2-7	TRBV10-3	CAISLTGAAYEQYF
TRBJ2-3	TRBV7-9	CASSSGLALGDTQYF
TRBJ2-2	TRBV2	CASSLVGELFF
TRBJ2-3	TRBV7-3	CASSLFGDTQYF
TRBJ2-1	TRBV23-1	CASSQPHLGTRIHEQFF
TRBJ2-6	TRBV4-3	CASSPGTPDSGANVLTF
TRBJ2-6	TRBV6-5	CASSYGGAGANVLTF